Given below is one T cell receptor beta chain in context. Its antigen is not known. The source of the sample is a study of T cell responses to AZD1222 COVID-19 vaccine. Study summary: It was second doses at about 4 or about 12 weeks that were pooled. Study-level findings and limits: Close to half of spike-specific TCRs reportedly recognize unmutated variant regions. Among vaccine-associated CD4 TCRs, coverage spanned spike, with dominance at 160-218 and 743-854.

Only in-frame clones appear in the TCRdb table, and some are missing; sequencing was by immunoSEQ multiplex PCR. In the table there are around 95,000 clones, 80% to 95% of which are singletons. This sample comprised peripheral blood, obtained on day 0 of AZD1222 vaccination. The TCR comes from an adult in good health.

The CDR3 protein is CASSRGQLNTEAFF. The CDR3 DNA is TGTGCCAGCAGCAGGGGACAGCTGAACACTGAAGCTTTCTTT. This sequence joins TRBV7-2 and TRBJ1-1; 7 bases are shared with TRBD1. The CDR3 totals 14 residues. V lost 5 bases and J lost 0; bases outside the gene matches: 3. Germline V gene data show CDR1 as SGHTA and CDR2 as FQGNSA.